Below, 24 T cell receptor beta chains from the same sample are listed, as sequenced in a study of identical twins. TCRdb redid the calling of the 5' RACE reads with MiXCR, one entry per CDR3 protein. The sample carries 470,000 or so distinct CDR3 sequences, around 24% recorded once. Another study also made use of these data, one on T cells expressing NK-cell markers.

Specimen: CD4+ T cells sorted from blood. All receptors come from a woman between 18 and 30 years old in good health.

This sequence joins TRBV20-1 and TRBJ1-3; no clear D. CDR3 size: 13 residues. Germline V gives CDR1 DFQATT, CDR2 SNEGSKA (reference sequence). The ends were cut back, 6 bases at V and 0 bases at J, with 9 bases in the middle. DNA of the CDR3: TGCAGTGCCACTGAGCGCTCTGGAAACACCATATATTTT. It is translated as CSATERSGNTIYF.

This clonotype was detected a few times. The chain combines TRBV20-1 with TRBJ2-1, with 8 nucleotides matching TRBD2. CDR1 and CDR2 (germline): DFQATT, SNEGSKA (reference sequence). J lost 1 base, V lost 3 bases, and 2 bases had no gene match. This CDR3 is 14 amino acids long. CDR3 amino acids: CSASGGESYNEQFF. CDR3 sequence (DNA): TGCAGTGCTAGCGGGGGGGAATCCTACAATGAGCAGTTCTTC.

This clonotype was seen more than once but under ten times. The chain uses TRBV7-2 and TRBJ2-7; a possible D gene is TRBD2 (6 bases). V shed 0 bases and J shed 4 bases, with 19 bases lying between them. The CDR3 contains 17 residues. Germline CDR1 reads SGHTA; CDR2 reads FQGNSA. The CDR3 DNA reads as TGTGCCAGCAGCTTAGCGCGTTTACGGGAGCTCGAATACGAGCAGTACTTC. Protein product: CASSLARLRELEYEQYF.

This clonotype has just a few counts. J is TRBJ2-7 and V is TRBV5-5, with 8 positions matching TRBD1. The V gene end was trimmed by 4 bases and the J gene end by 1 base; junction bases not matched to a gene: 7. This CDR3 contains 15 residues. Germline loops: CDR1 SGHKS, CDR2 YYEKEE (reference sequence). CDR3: CASSLGQGLSYEQYF. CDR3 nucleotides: TGTGCCAGCAGCCTAGGACAGGGACTTTCCTACGAGCAGTACTTC.

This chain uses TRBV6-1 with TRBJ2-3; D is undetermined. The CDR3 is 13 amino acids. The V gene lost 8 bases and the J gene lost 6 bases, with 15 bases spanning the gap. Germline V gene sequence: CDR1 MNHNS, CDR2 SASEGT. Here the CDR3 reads CASENWGEDTQYF. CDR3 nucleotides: TGTGCCAGCGAGAATTGGGGTGAGGATACGCAGTATTTT.

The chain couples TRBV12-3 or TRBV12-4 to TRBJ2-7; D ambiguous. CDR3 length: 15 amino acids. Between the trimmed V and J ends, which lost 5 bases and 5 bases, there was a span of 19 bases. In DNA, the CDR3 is TGTGCCAGCAGTCCCGGGTCCATCATCGTGGACGAGCAGTACTTC. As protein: CASSPGSIIVDEQYF.

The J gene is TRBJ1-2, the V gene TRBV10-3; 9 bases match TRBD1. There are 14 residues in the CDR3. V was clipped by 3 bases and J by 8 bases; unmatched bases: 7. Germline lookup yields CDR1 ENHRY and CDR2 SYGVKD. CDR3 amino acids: CAISEPGQGVGYTF. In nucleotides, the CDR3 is TGTGCCATCAGTGAACCGGGACAGGGTGTCGGCTACACCTTC.

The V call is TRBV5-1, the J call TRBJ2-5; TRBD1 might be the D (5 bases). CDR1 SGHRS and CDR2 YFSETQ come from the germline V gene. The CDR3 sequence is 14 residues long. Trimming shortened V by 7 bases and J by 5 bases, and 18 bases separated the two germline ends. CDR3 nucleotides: TGCGCCAGCTCCACAGGTCACGCGGATGAGACCCAGTACTTC. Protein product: CASSTGHADETQYF.

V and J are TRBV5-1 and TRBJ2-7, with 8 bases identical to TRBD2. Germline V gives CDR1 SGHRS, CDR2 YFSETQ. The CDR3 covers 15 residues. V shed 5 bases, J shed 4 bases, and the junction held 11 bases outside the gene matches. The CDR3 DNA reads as TGCGCCAGCAGGCGTCCGGGACTAGATGGGTACGAGCAGTACTTC. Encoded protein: CASRRPGLDGYEQYF.

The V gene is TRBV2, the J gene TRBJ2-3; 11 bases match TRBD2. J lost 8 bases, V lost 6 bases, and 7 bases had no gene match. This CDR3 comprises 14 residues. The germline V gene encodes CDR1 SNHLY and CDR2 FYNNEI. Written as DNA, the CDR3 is TGTGCCAGCAGCCCACTAGCGGGAGAGGGTACGCAGTATTTT. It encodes CASSPLAGEGTQYF.

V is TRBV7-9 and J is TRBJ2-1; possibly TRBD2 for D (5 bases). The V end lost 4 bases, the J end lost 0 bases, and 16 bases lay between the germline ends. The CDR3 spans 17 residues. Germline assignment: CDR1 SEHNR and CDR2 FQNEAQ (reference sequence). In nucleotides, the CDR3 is TGTGCCAGCAGCTCCCGGCGGGCTCCGAGCTCCTACAATGAGCAGTTCTTC. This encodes CASSSRRAPSSYNEQFF.

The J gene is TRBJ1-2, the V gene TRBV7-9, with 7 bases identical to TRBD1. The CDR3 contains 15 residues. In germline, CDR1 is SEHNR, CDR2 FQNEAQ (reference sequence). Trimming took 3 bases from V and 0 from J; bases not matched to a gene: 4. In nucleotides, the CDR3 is TGTGCCAGCAGCTTGGGGGACAGACCTAACTATGGCTACACCTTC. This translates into CASSLGDRPNYGYTF.

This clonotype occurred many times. The CDR3 sequence: CASSPRTLETQYF. Written as DNA, the CDR3 is TGTGCCAGCTCACCTAGGACCCTAGAGACCCAGTACTTC. The gene calls are TRBV18 and TRBJ2-5; D is unresolved. Germline V lookup: CDR1 KGHSH, CDR2 LQKENI. V lost 3 bases and J 4 bases, leaving 9 bases between the germline ends. The length of the CDR3 is 13 residues.

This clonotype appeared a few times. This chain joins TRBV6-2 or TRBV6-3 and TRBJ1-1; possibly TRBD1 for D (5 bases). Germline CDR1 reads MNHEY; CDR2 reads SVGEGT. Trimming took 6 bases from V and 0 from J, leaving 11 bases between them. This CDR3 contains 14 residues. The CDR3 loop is CASRAQGLNTEAFF. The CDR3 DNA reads TGTGCCAGCAGAGCGCAGGGTTTGAACACTGAAGCTTTCTTT.

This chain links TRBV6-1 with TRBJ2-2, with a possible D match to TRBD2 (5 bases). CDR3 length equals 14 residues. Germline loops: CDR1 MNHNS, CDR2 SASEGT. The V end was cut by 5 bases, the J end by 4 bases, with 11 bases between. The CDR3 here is CASSRTAITGELFF. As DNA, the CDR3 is TGTGCCAGCAGTAGGACTGCGATCACCGGGGAGCTGTTTTTT.

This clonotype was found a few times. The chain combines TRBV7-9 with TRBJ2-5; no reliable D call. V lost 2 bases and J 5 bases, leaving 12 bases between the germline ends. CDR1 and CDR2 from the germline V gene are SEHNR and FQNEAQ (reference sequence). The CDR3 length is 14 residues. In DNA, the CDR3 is TGTGCCAGCAGCTTAAGAGGCAGCTTGGAGACCCAGTACTTC. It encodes CASSLRGSLETQYF.

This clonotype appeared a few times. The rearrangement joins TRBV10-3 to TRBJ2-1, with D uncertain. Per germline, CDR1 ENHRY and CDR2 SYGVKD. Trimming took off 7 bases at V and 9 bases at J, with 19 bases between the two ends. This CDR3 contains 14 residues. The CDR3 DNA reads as TGTGCCATCAATAAAGCAGACGGTGCTAGTGAGCAGTTCTTC. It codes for CAINKADGASEQFF.

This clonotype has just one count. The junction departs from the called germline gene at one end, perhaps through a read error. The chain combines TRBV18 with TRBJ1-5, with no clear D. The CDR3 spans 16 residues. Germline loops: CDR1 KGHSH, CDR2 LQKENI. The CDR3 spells CTSSPLGGWANQPQHF. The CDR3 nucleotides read TGTACCAGCTCACCACTGGGTGGCTGGGCCAATCAGCCCCAGCATTTT.

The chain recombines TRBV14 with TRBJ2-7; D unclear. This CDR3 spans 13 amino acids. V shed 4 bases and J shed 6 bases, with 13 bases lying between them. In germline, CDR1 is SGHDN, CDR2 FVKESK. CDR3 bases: TGTGCCAGCAGCCCTATTGGAGAGAGCGAGCAGTACTTC. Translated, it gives CASSPIGESEQYF.

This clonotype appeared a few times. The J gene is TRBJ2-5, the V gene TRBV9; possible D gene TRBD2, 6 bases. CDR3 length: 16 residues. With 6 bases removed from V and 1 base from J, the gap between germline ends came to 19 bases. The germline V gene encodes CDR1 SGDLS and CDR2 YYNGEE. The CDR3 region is CASTKFRDSFQETQYF. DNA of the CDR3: TGTGCCAGCACCAAATTCCGGGACTCCTTCCAAGAGACCCAGTACTTC.

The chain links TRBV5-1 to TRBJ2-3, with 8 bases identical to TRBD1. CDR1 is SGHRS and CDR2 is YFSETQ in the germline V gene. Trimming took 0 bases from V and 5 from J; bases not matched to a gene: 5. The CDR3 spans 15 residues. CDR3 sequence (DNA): TGCGCCAGCAGCTTGGTTACAGGGGGAGGAGATACGCAGTATTTT. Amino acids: CASSLVTGGGDTQYF. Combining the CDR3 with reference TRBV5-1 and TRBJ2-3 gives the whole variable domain KAGVTQTPRYLIKTRGQQVTLSCSPISGHRSVSWYQQTPGQGLQFLFEYFSETQRNKGNFPGRFSGRQFSNSRSEMNVSTLELGDSALYLCASSLVTGGGDTQYFGPGTRLTVL.

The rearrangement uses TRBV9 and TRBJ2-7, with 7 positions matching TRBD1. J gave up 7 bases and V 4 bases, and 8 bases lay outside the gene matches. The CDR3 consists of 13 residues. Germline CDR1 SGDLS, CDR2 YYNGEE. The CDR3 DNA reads TGTGCCAGCAGCCCCCGGCCGGACAGGGAGCAGTACTTC. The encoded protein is CASSPRPDREQYF.

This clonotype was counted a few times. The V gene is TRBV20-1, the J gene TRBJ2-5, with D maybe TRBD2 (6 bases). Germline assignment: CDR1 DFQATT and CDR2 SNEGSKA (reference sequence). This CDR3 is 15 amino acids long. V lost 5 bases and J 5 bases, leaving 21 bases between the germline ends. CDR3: CSAGVAGPVEETQYF. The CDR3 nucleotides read TGCAGTGCTGGGGTTGCGGGGCCAGTGGAGGAGACCCAGTACTTC.

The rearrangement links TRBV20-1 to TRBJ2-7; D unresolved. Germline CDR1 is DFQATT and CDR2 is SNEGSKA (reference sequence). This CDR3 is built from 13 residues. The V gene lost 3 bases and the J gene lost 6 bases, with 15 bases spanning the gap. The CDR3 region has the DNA TGCAGTGCTAGTGGGGATTTGGACGCCGAGCAGTACTTC. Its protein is CSASGDLDAEQYF.